Here is one T cell receptor beta chain with its context. This sample was taken from a study of monozygotic twins with cystic fibrosis. At the level of the study: Approximately 3 micrograms of fragmented DNA underwent about 14 PCR cycles for library preparation.

The ends were cut back, 3 bases at V and 8 bases at J, with 7 bases in the middle. The CDR3 loop spans 11 amino acids. The germline CDR1 and CDR2 sequences are MDHEN and SYDVKM. Using immunoSEQ multiplex PCR, the repertoire was profiled, and TCRdb retains in-frame clones only, with some absent. The sample consists of about 24,000 clones, more than 75% of them appearing once. This chain connects TRBV28 to TRBJ1-2; D is undetermined. Sequencing was performed on blood. This clonotype was sampled from a woman aged 30 to 39 with cystic fibrosis. CDR3 in amino acids: CASSFRDGYTF. CDR3 nucleotides: TGTGCCAGCAGTTTCCGAGACGGCTACACCTTC.